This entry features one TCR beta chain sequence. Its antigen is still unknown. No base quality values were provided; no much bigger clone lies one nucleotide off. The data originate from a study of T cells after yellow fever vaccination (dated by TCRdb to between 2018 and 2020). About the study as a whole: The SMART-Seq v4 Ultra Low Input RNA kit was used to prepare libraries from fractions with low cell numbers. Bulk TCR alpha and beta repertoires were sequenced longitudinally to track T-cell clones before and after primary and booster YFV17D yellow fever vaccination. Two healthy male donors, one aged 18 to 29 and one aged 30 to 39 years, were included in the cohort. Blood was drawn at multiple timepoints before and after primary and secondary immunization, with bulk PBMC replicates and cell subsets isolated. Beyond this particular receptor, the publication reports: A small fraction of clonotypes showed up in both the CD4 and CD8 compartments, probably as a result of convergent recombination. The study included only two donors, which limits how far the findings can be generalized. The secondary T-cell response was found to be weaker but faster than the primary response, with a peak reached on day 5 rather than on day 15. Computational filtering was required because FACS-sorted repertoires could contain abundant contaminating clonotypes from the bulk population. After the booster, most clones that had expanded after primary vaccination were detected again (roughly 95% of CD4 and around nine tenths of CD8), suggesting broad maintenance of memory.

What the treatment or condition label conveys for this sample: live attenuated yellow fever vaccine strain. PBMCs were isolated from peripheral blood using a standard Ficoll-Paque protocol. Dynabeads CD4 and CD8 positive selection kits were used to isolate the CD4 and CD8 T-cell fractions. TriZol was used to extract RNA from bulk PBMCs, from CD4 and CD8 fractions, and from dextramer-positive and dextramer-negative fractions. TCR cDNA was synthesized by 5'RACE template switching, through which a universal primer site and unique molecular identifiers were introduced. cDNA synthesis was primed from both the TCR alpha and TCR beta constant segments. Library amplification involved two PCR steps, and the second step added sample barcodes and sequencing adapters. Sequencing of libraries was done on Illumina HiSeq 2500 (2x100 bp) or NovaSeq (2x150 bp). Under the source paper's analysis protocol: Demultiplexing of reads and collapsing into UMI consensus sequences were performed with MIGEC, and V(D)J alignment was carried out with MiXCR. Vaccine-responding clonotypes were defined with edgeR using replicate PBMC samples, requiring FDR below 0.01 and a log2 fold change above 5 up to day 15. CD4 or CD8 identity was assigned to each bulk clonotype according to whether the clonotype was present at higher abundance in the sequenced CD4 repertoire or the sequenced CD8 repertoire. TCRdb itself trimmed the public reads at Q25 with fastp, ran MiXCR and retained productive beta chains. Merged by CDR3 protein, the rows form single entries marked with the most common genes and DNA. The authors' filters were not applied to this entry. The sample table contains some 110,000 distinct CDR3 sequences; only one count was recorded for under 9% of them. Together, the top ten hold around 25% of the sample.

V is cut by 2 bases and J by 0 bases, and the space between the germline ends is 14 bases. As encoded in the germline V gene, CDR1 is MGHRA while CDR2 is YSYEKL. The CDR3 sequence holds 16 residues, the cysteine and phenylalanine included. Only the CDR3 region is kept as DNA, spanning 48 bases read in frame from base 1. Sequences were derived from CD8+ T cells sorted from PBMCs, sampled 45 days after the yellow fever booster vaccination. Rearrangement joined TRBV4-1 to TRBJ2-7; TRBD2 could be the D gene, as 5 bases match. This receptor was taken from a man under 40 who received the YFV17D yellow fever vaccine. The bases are TGCGCCAGCAGCCAATTCGGGGAAAGCTACTCCTACGAGCAGTACTTC. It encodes CASSQFGESYSYEQYF.